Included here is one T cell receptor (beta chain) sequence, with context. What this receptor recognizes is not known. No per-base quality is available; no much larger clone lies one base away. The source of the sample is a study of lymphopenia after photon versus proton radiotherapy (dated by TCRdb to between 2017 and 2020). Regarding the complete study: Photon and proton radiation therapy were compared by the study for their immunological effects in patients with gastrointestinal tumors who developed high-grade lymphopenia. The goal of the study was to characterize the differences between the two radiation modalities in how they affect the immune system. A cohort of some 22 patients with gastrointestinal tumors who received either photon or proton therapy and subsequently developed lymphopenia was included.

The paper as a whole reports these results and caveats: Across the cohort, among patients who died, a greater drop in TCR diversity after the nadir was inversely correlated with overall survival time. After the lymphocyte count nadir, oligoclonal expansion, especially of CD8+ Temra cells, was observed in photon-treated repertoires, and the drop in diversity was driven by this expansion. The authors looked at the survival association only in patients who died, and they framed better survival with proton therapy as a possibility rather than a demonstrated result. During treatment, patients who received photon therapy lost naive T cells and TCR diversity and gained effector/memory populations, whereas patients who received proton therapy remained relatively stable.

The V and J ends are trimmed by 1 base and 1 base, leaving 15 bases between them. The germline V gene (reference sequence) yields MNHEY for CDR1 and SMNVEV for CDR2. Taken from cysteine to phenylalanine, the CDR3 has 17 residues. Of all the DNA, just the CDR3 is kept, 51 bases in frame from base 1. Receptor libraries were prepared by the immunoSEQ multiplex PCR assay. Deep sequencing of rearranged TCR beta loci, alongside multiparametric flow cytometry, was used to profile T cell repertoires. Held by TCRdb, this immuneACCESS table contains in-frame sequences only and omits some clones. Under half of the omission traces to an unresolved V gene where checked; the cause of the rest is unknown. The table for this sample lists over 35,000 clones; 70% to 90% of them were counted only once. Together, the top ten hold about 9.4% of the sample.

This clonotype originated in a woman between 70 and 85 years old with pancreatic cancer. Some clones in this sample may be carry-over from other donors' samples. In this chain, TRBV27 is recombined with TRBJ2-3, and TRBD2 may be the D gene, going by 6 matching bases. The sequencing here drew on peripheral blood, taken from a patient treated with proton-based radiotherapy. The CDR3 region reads CASSLLRGNFGTDTQYF. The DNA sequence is TGTGCCAGCAGTTTATTGCGCGGGAATTTTGGCACAGATACGCAGTATTTT.